A selection of T cell receptor beta chains follows, all from one sample in a study of blood T cell repertoires in COVID-19. Generated by immunoSEQ multiplex PCR, the TCRdb table keeps only in-frame clones and is missing some. Of fewer than 300,000 clones detected, 88% appear once; the ten largest clones hold 9.4%. Sequencing used peripheral blood. These receptors were obtained from a man in his late teens or twenties with active or convalescent COVID-19. Each CDR3 is given with its conserved first and last residue. A D gene is named only where the DNA matches it firmly. A clone size is listed for some rows: how often the clone was seen (once, few, many), or a class if it is expanded.

V gene: TRBV14; clone size: NA; J gene: TRBJ1-1; D gene: NA; CDR3 DNA: TGTGCCAGCAGCCAATTCCCCGGACGCCCGGGGGTCGAAGCTTTCTTT; CDR3 protein: CASSQFPGRPGVEAFF
V gene: TRBV3-1/TRBV3-2; clone size: once; J gene: TRBJ1-1; D gene: NA; CDR3 DNA: TGTGCCAGCAGCCCTCGCGACAAGAACACTGAAGCTTTCTTT; CDR3 protein: CASSPRDKNTEAFF
V gene: TRBV5-1; clone size: NA; J gene: TRBJ1-2; D gene: TRBD1; CDR3 DNA: TGCGCCAGCAGCCCCGCAGGGGGTCCCGATGGCTACACCTTC; CDR3 protein: CASSPAGGPDGYTF
V gene: TRBV29-1; clone size: once; J gene: TRBJ2-5; D gene: NA; CDR3 DNA: TGCAGCGTTGAAGAGGCTGCGGGTGATGAGACCCAGTACTTC; CDR3 protein: CSVEEAAGDETQYF
V gene: TRBV10-3; clone size: NA; J gene: TRBJ2-5; D gene: NA; CDR3 DNA: TGTGCCATCGGTCAAGGCAGGGTAGAAGAGACCCAGTACTTC; CDR3 protein: CAIGQGRVEETQYF
V gene: TRBV6-5; clone size: NA; J gene: TRBJ1-6; D gene: NA; CDR3 DNA: TGTGCCAGCAGTTTCGCGGGGAAGAATTCACCCCTCCACTTT; CDR3 protein: CASSFAGKNSPLHF
V gene: TRBV10-2; clone size: NA; J gene: TRBJ1-2; D gene: NA; CDR3 DNA: TGCGCCAGCTCCCCACCCTGGACGGAGGCTAACTATGGCTACACCTTC; CDR3 protein: CASSPPWTEANYGYTF
V gene: TRBV6-2/TRBV6-3; clone size: NA; J gene: TRBJ2-2; D gene: NA; CDR3 DNA: TGTGCCAGCAGTTACTCGGGGGCACTAGGGAACACCGGGGAGCTGTTTTTT; CDR3 protein: CASSYSGALGNTGELFF
V gene: TRBV19; clone size: NA; J gene: TRBJ2-1; D gene: NA; CDR3 DNA: TGTGCCAGTAGTATATTTTCTGGGGTCGGGAGCGCGAATCCGTCTAAACAGTTCTTC; CDR3 protein: CASSIFSGVGSANPSKQFF
V gene: TRBV7-9; clone size: NA; J gene: TRBJ2-2; D gene: NA; CDR3 DNA: TGTGCCAGCAGCTTCTGGTTCAGCACCGGGGAGCTGTTTTTT; CDR3 protein: CASSFWFSTGELFF
V gene: TRBV5-5; clone size: NA; J gene: TRBJ2-2; D gene: NA; CDR3 DNA: TGTGCCAGCAGCTCTACAGGGTGGGGGACCGGGGAGCTGTTTTTT; CDR3 protein: CASSSTGWGTGELFF
V gene: TRBV24-1; clone size: once; J gene: TRBJ2-5; D gene: TRBD1; CDR3 DNA: TGTGCCACCAGAGGGACAGGGACTGAGACCCAGTACTTC; CDR3 protein: CATRGTGTETQYF
V gene: TRBV19; clone size: NA; J gene: TRBJ1-5; D gene: NA; CDR3 DNA: TGTGCCAGTCGAAAACAGGCTTGGGGGGATAGCAATCAGCCCCAGCATTTT; CDR3 protein: CASRKQAWGDSNQPQHF
V gene: TRBV19; clone size: NA; J gene: TRBJ2-7; D gene: NA; CDR3 DNA: TGTGCCAGTACCCCTGGGGGGGGCCTACCCTACGAGCAGTACTTC; CDR3 protein: CASTPGGGLPYEQYF
V gene: TRBV19; clone size: NA; J gene: TRBJ2-3; D gene: NA; CDR3 DNA: TGTGCCAGTAGTGTCTTCACGGGCACAGATACGCAGTATTTT; CDR3 protein: CASSVFTGTDTQYF
V gene: TRBV2; clone size: once; J gene: TRBJ1-3; D gene: TRBD1; CDR3 DNA: TGTGCCAGCAAGGGAGAGGGGGCGAGGGGAAACACCATATATTTT; CDR3 protein: CASKGEGARGNTIYF
V gene: TRBV29-1; clone size: NA; J gene: TRBJ2-1; D gene: NA; CDR3 DNA: TGCAGCGTTGAGAGGCAGGGCTCCTACAATGAGCAGTTCTTC; CDR3 protein: CSVERQGSYNEQFF
V gene: TRBV5-6; clone size: NA; J gene: TRBJ2-3; D gene: TRBD1; CDR3 DNA: TGTGCCAGCAGCTCGACCCCGACAGGGGGCACAGATACGCAGTATTTT; CDR3 protein: CASSSTPTGGTDTQYF
V gene: TRBV6-5; clone size: once; J gene: TRBJ2-2; D gene: TRBD2; CDR3 DNA: TGTGCCAGCAGTTTTAGCGGGGGAATCACCGGGGAGCTGTTTTTT; CDR3 protein: CASSFSGGITGELFF
V gene: TRBV19; clone size: NA; J gene: TRBJ2-1; D gene: TRBD2; CDR3 DNA: TGTGCCAGTAGTAGGGCCGGGACTAGCGGGGGGAACTCCTACAATGAGCAGTTCTTC; CDR3 protein: CASSRAGTSGGNSYNEQFF
V gene: TRBV6-5; clone size: NA; J gene: TRBJ1-3; D gene: NA; CDR3 DNA: TGTGCCAGCAGAGACTACTCTGGAAACACCATATATTTT; CDR3 protein: CASRDYSGNTIYF
V gene: TRBV7-9; clone size: once; J gene: TRBJ1-1; D gene: TRBD1; CDR3 DNA: TGTGCCAGCAGCGGGACGGACAGGGTTCGTGAAGCTTTCTTT; CDR3 protein: CASSGTDRVREAFF
V gene: TRBV12-2; clone size: NA; J gene: TRBJ2-1; D gene: NA; CDR3 DNA: TGTGCAAGTCGCTTAGCGCCCAGGCGGCAGGGTCATGGCAATGAGCAGTTCTTC; CDR3 protein: CASRLAPRRQGHGNEQFF
V gene: TRBV7-2; clone size: NA; J gene: TRBJ1-1; D gene: NA; CDR3 DNA: TGTGCCAGCAGCTTGGGACATTTGAACACTGAAGCTTTCTTT; CDR3 protein: CASSLGHLNTEAFF
V gene: TRBV12-5; clone size: once; J gene: TRBJ2-1; D gene: TRBD1; CDR3 DNA: TGTGCTAGTGCGCCGGGACAGGCCTACAATGAGCAGTTCTTC; CDR3 protein: CASAPGQAYNEQFF
V gene: TRBV5-4; clone size: once; J gene: TRBJ2-5; D gene: TRBD2; CDR3 DNA: TGTGCCAGCAGCCCAGCGGGGGGGCGAGAGACCCAGTACTTC; CDR3 protein: CASSPAGGRETQYF
V gene: TRBV12-3/TRBV12-4; clone size: NA; J gene: TRBJ1-4; D gene: NA; CDR3 DNA: TGTGCCAGCAGCAGGGCCCCGAAAAAACTGTTTTTT; CDR3 protein: CASSRAPKKLFF
V gene: TRBV2; clone size: NA; J gene: TRBJ2-2; D gene: NA; CDR3 DNA: TGTGCCGGCGCACAGGGTAGGACCGGGGAGCTGTTTTTT; CDR3 protein: CAGAQGRTGELFF
V gene: TRBV3-1/TRBV3-2; clone size: NA; J gene: TRBJ1-6; D gene: TRBD1; CDR3 DNA: TGTGCCAGCAGCCTCCGGGACAGGAATTCACCCCTCCACTTT; CDR3 protein: CASSLRDRNSPLHF
V gene: TRBV2; clone size: NA; J gene: TRBJ2-1; D gene: NA; CDR3 DNA: TGTGCCAGCAGTGAAGAGGTAGCGGAGAATGAGCAGTTCTTC; CDR3 protein: CASSEEVAENEQFF
V gene: TRBV24-1; clone size: NA; J gene: TRBJ2-2; D gene: TRBD2; CDR3 DNA: TGTGCCACCAGTGATTCTGGGACTAGCGGGGGGGTCACCGGGGAGCTGTTTTTT; CDR3 protein: CATSDSGTSGGVTGELFF
V gene: TRBV4-1; clone size: NA; J gene: TRBJ2-7; D gene: TRBD1; CDR3 DNA: TGCGCCAGCAGCCACCACTCCGGGACAGGGAACTACGAGCAGTACTTC; CDR3 protein: CASSHHSGTGNYEQYF
V gene: TRBV14; clone size: once; J gene: TRBJ2-3; D gene: TRBD1; CDR3 DNA: TGTGCCAGCAGCCGGCTGGGACAGCGCACAGATACGCAGTATTTT; CDR3 protein: CASSRLGQRTDTQYF
V gene: TRBV18; clone size: NA; J gene: TRBJ1-5; D gene: TRBD1; CDR3 DNA: TGTGCCAGCTCACCACTCGGTGGACAGGGTAGTCAGCCCCAGCATTTT; CDR3 protein: CASSPLGGQGSQPQHF
V gene: TRBV6-4; clone size: NA; J gene: TRBJ2-1; D gene: TRBD1; CDR3 DNA: TGTGCCAGCAGTGACTCGATAGGGGGCGGGAATGAGCAGTTCTTC; CDR3 protein: CASSDSIGGGNEQFF
V gene: TRBV6-4; clone size: NA; J gene: TRBJ2-1; D gene: TRBD1; CDR3 DNA: TGTGCCAGCAGCCAACGACAGGGACAGTATGAGCAGTTCTTC; CDR3 protein: CASSQRQGQYEQFF
V gene: TRBV6-5; clone size: NA; J gene: TRBJ2-3; D gene: NA; CDR3 DNA: TGTGCCAGCACCCCGTGGGGGGGCTACACAGATACGCAGTATTTT; CDR3 protein: CASTPWGGYTDTQYF
V gene: TRBV4-2; clone size: few; J gene: TRBJ2-5; D gene: TRBD2; CDR3 DNA: TGTGCCAGCAGCCAAGATCTAGCGGGGGGGCCGAAACAAGAGACCCAGTACTTC; CDR3 protein: CASSQDLAGGPKQETQYF
V gene: TRBV5-6; clone size: NA; J gene: TRBJ2-1; D gene: TRBD1; CDR3 DNA: TGTGCCAGCAGAAGAACAGGGGAAGTAGAAGTGAATGAGCAGTTCTTC; CDR3 protein: CASRRTGEVEVNEQFF
V gene: TRBV2; clone size: NA; J gene: TRBJ2-5; D gene: NA; CDR3 DNA: TGTGCCAGCTCTGTGGGGGGACAAGAGACCCAGTACTTC; CDR3 protein: CASSVGGQETQYF
V gene: TRBV29-1; clone size: NA; J gene: TRBJ1-1; D gene: NA; CDR3 DNA: TGCAGCGTTCAACGGGGGAACACTGAAGCTTTCTTT; CDR3 protein: CSVQRGNTEAFF
V gene: TRBV7-9; clone size: NA; J gene: TRBJ2-5; D gene: TRBD1; CDR3 DNA: TGTGCCAGCAGCTTCCGAACAGGGGGCGGGGAAGAGACCCAGTACTTC; CDR3 protein: CASSFRTGGGEETQYF
V gene: TRBV6-5; clone size: once; J gene: TRBJ1-1; D gene: NA; CDR3 DNA: TGTGCCAGCAGGAAAAAAGCACCGAACACTGAAGCTTTCTTT; CDR3 protein: CASRKKAPNTEAFF
V gene: TRBV12-3/TRBV12-4; clone size: NA; J gene: TRBJ2-3; D gene: NA; CDR3 DNA: TGTGCCAGCAGCGGGACTTCAGATACGCAGTATTTT; CDR3 protein: CASSGTSDTQYF
V gene: TRBV6-4; clone size: NA; J gene: TRBJ2-3; D gene: TRBD2; CDR3 DNA: TGTGCCAGCAGTGATAGCGGGGGGGCGTATACGCAGTATTTT; CDR3 protein: CASSDSGGAYTQYF
V gene: TRBV25-1; clone size: NA; J gene: TRBJ1-1; D gene: NA; CDR3 DNA: TGTGCCAGCAGTGACAGGAACACTGAAGCTTTCTTT; CDR3 protein: CASSDRNTEAFF
V gene: TRBV10-3; clone size: few; J gene: TRBJ1-2; D gene: TRBD1; CDR3 DNA: TGTGCCATCAGTGGTCAGCGGGACAGGGAGGGCTACACCTTC; CDR3 protein: CAISGQRDREGYTF
V gene: TRBV2; clone size: NA; J gene: TRBJ2-7; D gene: NA; CDR3 DNA: TGTGCCAGCCAGTCAGGGTCCTACGAGCAGTACTTC; CDR3 protein: CASQSGSYEQYF
V gene: TRBV12-5; clone size: NA; J gene: TRBJ1-1; D gene: NA; CDR3 DNA: TGTGCTAGTGTGTCCCGTACGGGTGACACTGAAGCTTTCTTT; CDR3 protein: CASVSRTGDTEAFF